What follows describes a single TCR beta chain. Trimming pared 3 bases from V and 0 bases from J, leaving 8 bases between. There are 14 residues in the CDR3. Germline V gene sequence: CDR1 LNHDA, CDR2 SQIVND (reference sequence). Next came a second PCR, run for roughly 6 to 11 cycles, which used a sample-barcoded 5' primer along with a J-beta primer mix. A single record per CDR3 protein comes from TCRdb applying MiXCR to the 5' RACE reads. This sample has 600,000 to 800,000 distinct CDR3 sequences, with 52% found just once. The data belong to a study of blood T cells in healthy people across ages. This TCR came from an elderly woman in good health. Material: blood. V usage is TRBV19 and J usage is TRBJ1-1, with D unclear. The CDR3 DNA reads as TGTGCCAGTAGTATCGGGCAGGTGAACACTGAAGCTTTCTTT. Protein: CASSIGQVNTEAFF.